This entry lists 24 T cell receptor beta chains sequenced from one sample in a study of cytomegalovirus exposure and HLA in healthy donors. Primers: 60 Vbeta forward and 13 Jbeta reverse. TCRdb keeps only in-frame clones here, not all; method: immunoSEQ multiplex PCR. Recorded for this sample: around 140,000 clones. Sequencing was done on a sample of PBMCs. The source is a male donor in good health and CMV-seronegative.

The chain joins TRBV11-3 to TRBJ2-1; 7 bases fit TRBD1. The germline CDR1 and CDR2 sequences are SGHNT and YENEEA. The CDR3 covers 17 residues. V was clipped by 4 bases and J by 5 bases; unmatched bases: 14. The CDR3 protein is CASSYTLRDRANNEQFF. Here the CDR3 DNA reads TGTGCCAGCAGCTACACGCTCCGGGACAGAGCTAACAATGAGCAGTTCTTC. Full variable domain (rest looked up from reference TRBV11-3 and TRBJ2-1): EAGVVQSPRYKIIEKKQPVAFWCNPISGHNTLYWYLQNLGQGPELLIRYENEEAVDDSQLPKDRFSAERLKGVDSTLKIQPAELGDSAVYLCASSYTLRDRANNEQFFGPGTRLTVL.

This chain joins TRBV6-1 and TRBJ1-6; a weak D match, TRBD1 (6 bases). Germline V gene data show CDR1 as MNHNS and CDR2 as SASEGT. The CDR3 has 14 amino acids. V was trimmed by 0 bases and J by 16 bases, leaving 16 bases between them. CDR3 nucleotide sequence: TGTGCCAGCAGTGAAGCGCGTCAGGGGCCGGGGCTCCACTTT. Residues: CASSEARQGPGLHF.

A remark on this clone: Distinct nucleotide sequences in the sample also encode this CDR3. This chain connects TRBV18 to TRBJ2-5; D perhaps matches TRBD1 (6 bases). From germline, CDR1 is KGHSH and CDR2 LQKENI. CDR3 length: 12 amino acids. Deletions cut 6 bases from V and 4 bases from J, with 9 bases between. The DNA for the CDR3 is TGTGCCAGCTCCCCCAGGGGAGAGACCCAGTACTTC. Protein sequence: CASSPRGETQYF.

The genes are TRBV4-1 and TRBJ1-1; perhaps TRBD1 as D (5 bases). The CDR3 extends over 13 amino acids. CDR1 and CDR2 from the germline V gene are MGHRA and YSYEKL. V was shortened by 0 bases and J by 10 bases, with 12 bases between the two germline ends. The CDR3 coding sequence is TGCGCCAGCAGCCAAGATACAGGCCGGCGAGCTTTCTTT. It specifies CASSQDTGRRAFF.

CDR3 DNA sequence: TGTGCCAGCAACTCCGGGACTGGACGCTACGAGCAGTACTTC. It codes for CASNSGTGRYEQYF. The chain has TRBV6-5 and TRBJ2-7; D possibly corresponds to TRBD2 (6 bases). CDR1 is MNHEY, CDR2 SVGAGI, per germline. The CDR3 is made up of 14 amino acids. V lost 7 bases and J lost 3, with 16 bases in between.

The chain has TRBV2 and TRBJ1-1; TRBD1 is a possible D gene (5 bases). Deletions cut 8 bases from V and 5 bases from J, with 15 bases between. The CDR3 sequence is 13 residues long. Germline V gives CDR1 SNHLY, CDR2 FYNNEI. CDR3 loop: CASGREGPTEAFF. Written as DNA, the CDR3 is TGTGCCAGCGGCAGGGAGGGCCCAACTGAAGCTTTCTTT.

This chain uses TRBV30 with TRBJ2-5, with 7 bases identical to TRBD1. The J call could be wrong; TRBJ2-7 is a better fit for the DNA end. This CDR3 is built from 12 residues. Germline CDR1 and CDR2: GTSNPN and SVGIG (reference sequence). The CDR3 coding sequence is TGTGCCTGTAGGGGGCCGGACTACGAGCAGTACTTC. Translating it yields CACRGPDYEQYF.

The chain employs TRBV5-5 and TRBJ1-3, with 7 bases lining up with TRBD1. The V gene end was trimmed by 2 bases and the J gene end by 0 bases; junction bases not matched to a gene: 5. The length of the CDR3 is 16 residues. From germline, CDR1 is SGHKS and CDR2 YYEKEE (reference sequence). CDR3 DNA sequence: TGTGCCAGCAGCTTCGGGACAGCGAGCTCTGGAAACACCATATATTTT. Translating gives CASSFGTASSGNTIYF.

J is TRBJ2-2 and V is TRBV15, with TRBD1 identical over 7 bases. The CDR3 is made up of 13 amino acids. Germline CDR1 LNHNV, CDR2 YYDKDF (reference sequence). The CDR3 bases are TGTGGGACGGGGACAGCGAACACCGGGGAGCTGTTTTTT. The encoded protein is CGTGTANTGELFF.

The gene calls are TRBV7-9 and TRBJ1-6, with D uncertain. Germline V gene lookup returns CDR1 SEHNR and CDR2 FQNEAQ (reference sequence). The CDR3 consists of 14 residues. The V end lost 1 base, the J end lost 7 bases, and 8 bases lay between the germline ends. The DNA for the CDR3 is TGTGCCAGCAGCTTAGGTGGCGGAAATTCACCCCTCCACTTT. Its translation is CASSLGGGNSPLHF.

The chain couples TRBV30 to TRBJ2-3; 10 nucleotides align to TRBD1. CDR1 and CDR2 (germline): GTSNPN, SVGIG (reference sequence). The trim removed 2 bases at V and 10 bases at J, leaving 9 bases unmatched. This CDR3 is built from 14 residues. The CDR3 DNA follows: TGTGCCTGGAGTAAGACAGGGGGCGTCAACGCGCAGTATTTT. This encodes CAWSKTGGVNAQYF.

CDR3 region: CASSARTSGGAYNEQFF. In nucleotides, the CDR3 is TGCGCCAGCAGCGCCCGGACTAGCGGGGGGGCCTACAATGAGCAGTTCTTC. The rearrangement joins TRBV4-3 to TRBJ2-1; 15 positions match TRBD2. Germline V gene lookup returns CDR1 LGHNA and CDR2 YSLEER. The CDR3 is 17 amino acids. J lost 2 bases, V lost 5 bases, and 4 bases had no gene match.

This chain joins TRBV20-1 and TRBJ2-1; 7 nucleotides line up with TRBD2. CDR1 is DFQATT, CDR2 SNEGSKA, per germline (reference sequence). The CDR3 has 11 amino acids. J lost 15 bases, V lost 3 bases, and 8 bases had no gene match. CDR3 sequence reads: CSASTSSGPFF. CDR3 DNA sequence: TGCAGTGCTAGTACTTCTAGCGGTCCGTTCTTC.

The rearrangement joins TRBV7-9 to TRBJ1-4; possibly TRBD1 for D (5 bases). This CDR3 spans 15 amino acids. V lost 0 bases to trimming and J lost 8 bases, with 13 bases between them. CDR1 is SEHNR and CDR2 is FQNEAQ in the germline V gene (reference sequence). CDR3 sequence: CASSLAIDSGEKLFF. For the CDR3, the DNA is TGTGCCAGCAGCTTAGCTATAGACAGTGGGGAAAAACTGTTTTTT.

The CDR3 nucleotides are TGCAGCGCCACCGGGACAGGGAGACCCGGGGAGCTGTTTTTT. Its protein product is CSATGTGRPGELFF. This rearrangement joins TRBV29-1 to TRBJ2-2; 9 nucleotides line up with TRBD1. The CDR3 has 14 amino acids. Per germline, CDR1 SQVTM and CDR2 ANQGSEA. V lost 7 bases and J lost 6; bases outside the gene matches: 9.

The V and J genes are TRBV5-1 and TRBJ2-1; D gene uncertain. The CDR3 is 13 amino acids. The V end was cut by 5 bases, the J end by 4 bases, with 10 bases between. Per the germline V gene, CDR1 is SGHRS and CDR2 is YFSETQ. CDR3 sequence reads: CASRVTSYNEQFF. CDR3 nucleotides: TGCGCCAGCAGAGTGACTTCTTACAATGAGCAGTTCTTC.

CDR3 DNA sequence: TGCGCCAGCAGCCAAGATGGTAGCGGGAGGATAGGAGAGCAGTACTTC. It translates to CASSQDGSGRIGEQYF. The chain couples TRBV4-1 to TRBJ2-7; TRBD2 matches 10 bases. Germline CDR1 reads MGHRA; CDR2 reads YSYEKL. V was pared by 0 bases and J by 7 bases, with 9 bases of the junction left unmatched. CDR3 length: 16 amino acids.

The gene calls are TRBV27 and TRBJ1-2, with 7 bases aligning to TRBD1. The CDR3 loop spans 13 amino acids. V trimming: 5 bases; J trimming: 8 bases; junction bases outside the gene matches: 8. Germline V gene data show CDR1 as MNHEY and CDR2 as SMNVEV (reference sequence). The CDR3 is CASSPQGGEGYTF. The CDR3 nucleotides are TGTGCCAGCAGTCCGCAGGGGGGCGAGGGCTACACCTTC.

The CDR3, as DNA: TGTGCCAGCAGTCCACAGGGTTTCACTGAAGCTTTCTTT. Protein: CASSPQGFTEAFF. The V gene is TRBV7-9, the J gene TRBJ1-1; D might be TRBD1 (6 bases). With 6 bases removed from V and 4 bases from J, the gap between germline ends came to 12 bases. This CDR3 has 13 residues. The germline CDR1 and CDR2 sequences are SEHNR and FQNEAQ (reference sequence).

This chain joins TRBV19 and TRBJ2-1; 7 bases map to TRBD2. The CDR3 extends over 17 amino acids. The ends lost 8 bases at V and 0 bases at J; junction bases unmatched: 13. Germline values: CDR1 LNHDA, CDR2 SQIVND (reference sequence). CDR3 sequence: CASGRLAVTSSYNEQFF. CDR3 coding DNA: TGTGCCAGTGGTAGGCTAGCGGTCACGAGCTCCTACAATGAGCAGTTCTTC.

DNA of the CDR3: TGTGCCAGCTCACGTGGACAGGGGGGACCAAATGAGCAGTTCTTC. It yields the protein CASSRGQGGPNEQFF. The chain combines TRBV18 with TRBJ2-1; 10 positions match TRBD1. There are 15 residues in the CDR3. Trimming took 4 bases from V and 7 from J; bases not matched to a gene: 7. Germline values: CDR1 KGHSH, CDR2 LQKENI.

This rearrangement joins TRBV2 to TRBJ2-7; 9 bases agree with TRBD2. Germline assignment: CDR1 SNHLY and CDR2 FYNNEI. The CDR3 is 14 residues long. The V gene end was trimmed by 4 bases and the J gene end by 0 bases; junction bases not matched to a gene: 1. CDR3 sequence (DNA): TGTGCCAGCAGTGGACTAGCGGTCTCCTACGAGCAGTACTTC. Translation gives CASSGLAVSYEQYF.

The chain carries TRBV25-1 and TRBJ1-6; D is possibly TRBD1 (6 bases). The CDR3 is 15 residues long. In germline, CDR1 is MGHDK, CDR2 SYGVNS. V lost 3 bases to trimming and J lost 9 bases, with 15 bases between them. The CDR3 DNA follows: TGTGCCAGCAGTGATCCAGGGGCCTGGGGTTCACCCCTCCACTTT. It yields the protein CASSDPGAWGSPLHF.

J is TRBJ2-5 and V is TRBV5-1, with D possibly being TRBD1 (7 bases). The germline V gene encodes CDR1 SGHRS and CDR2 YFSETQ. The V end lost 4 bases, the J end lost 5 bases, and 12 bases lay between the germline ends. The CDR3 contains 13 residues. CDR3 bases: TGCGCCAGCAGCCAGGGGGGTGGGGAGACCCAGTACTTC. Its translation: CASSQGGGETQYF.